The T cell receptor (beta chain) described here comes from a study of T cell responses to AZD1222 COVID-19 vaccine (dated by TCRdb to the early 2020s). The study in broad terms: AZD1222 recipients whose second dose came at about 4 weeks and those whose second dose came at about 12 weeks were combined into one group, since spike-specific TCR depth and breadth did not differ between the two schedules. A total of under 250 trial participants underwent TCR sequencing, of whom under 220 had received two doses of AZD1222 and some 25 had received two doses of the MenACWY control vaccine. Trial participants were enrolled by age into 18-55, 56-69 and 70-plus year subgroups, with roughly 150, 30 and 60 TCR-sequenced participants respectively. General conclusions and limits of the study: Most participants were white British and females outnumbered males, and the authors suggested that clonal diversity may have been underestimated. Only 5 to 7 AZD1222 recipients were SARS-CoV-2 seropositive at baseline, limiting conclusions about previously exposed vaccinees. Vaccine-associated CD4 TCRs spanned the whole spike protein, with dominant responses in regions 160-218 and 743-854. After two AZD1222 doses, spike-specific TCR breadth and depth were significantly higher than at day 0 and than in MenACWY recipients. Nearly half of unique spike-specific TCRs reportedly recognized epitopes outside regions mutated in the B.1.351 and B.1.1.7 variants. Because no samples from the day 14 peak response were available, repertoires could be characterized only after the peak T cell response. The 56-69-year group was small, and its depth increase did not reach significance, likely because of low power.

Reading from cysteine to phenylalanine, the CDR3 counts 15 amino acids. The retained sequence is limited to the CDR3, 45 bases, with the frame set at the first base. The germline V gene yields MDHEN for CDR1 and SYDVKM for CDR2. V is shortened by 4 bases, J by 11 bases, and the region joining them spans 21 bases. Note on this clone: Its antigen is still unknown. No much larger clone is present one base from it, and per-base qualities are unavailable.

Per the publication, the time point label means: baseline before first vaccination. The vaccinee samples were drawn from two UK trials, COV001 and COV002, one of which was a single-blind randomized controlled phase 2/3 trial testing AZD1222 (ChAdOx1 nCoV-19) in healthy adults. Trial participant PBMC samples were collected at day 0 and day 28 after the second dose for TCRbeta chain sequencing. The CDR3 regions of human TCRbeta chains were analyzed by immunosequencing. As for how the authors treated the data: TCRs in the repertoires were matched against a reference library of SARS-CoV-2-specific TCRs that had been generated with the MIRA antigen-specificity platform. Breadth meant the fraction of unique TCRs that were SARS-CoV-2-associated, whereas depth meant the fraction of total T cells that were SARS-CoV-2-associated. Each spike-specific TCR was assigned to its reactive spike region and to a CD4 or CD8 class using the MIRA data. Log10-transformed breadth and depth values were compared by one-way ANOVA with Sidak's multiple comparisons tests. This immuneACCESS table, as held by TCRdb, lists in-frame sequences with V and J called but not all clones. Of the missing ones, under half trace to an unresolved V gene in checked studies; the others have no known cause. D and trimming were read from the DNA, whereas the V and J calls and clone size are those reported in that table. This sample holds roughly 100,000 clones; approximately 87% were observed only once. Around 2.5% of the sample goes to the ten largest clones.

This specimen was peripheral blood, taken on day 0 of AZD1222 vaccination. Recombination connected TRBV28 to TRBJ1-3, with the D gene uncertain. The sequence derives from an adult in good health. The bases are TGTGCCAGCAGTTCCCCCATACGGCTCTCGGGCCCCATATATTTT. It specifies CASSSPIRLSGPIYF.